This T cell receptor (beta chain) stems from a study of blood T cell repertoires in COVID-19. The V end was cut by 6 bases, the J end by 7 bases, with 12 bases between. There are 12 residues in the CDR3. Per germline, CDR1 SNHLY and CDR2 FYNNEI. This clone appeared a few times. Sequencing used immunoSEQ multiplex PCR; TCRdb keeps in-frame clones, though not all of them. Of around 160,000 clones detected, 80% appear once; the ten largest clones hold roughly 3.5%. The cohort comprised adults aged about 18 to 89 years residing in approximately 25 US areas. Specimen: PBMCs or T cells enriched from blood (not recorded which). The chain is built from TRBV2 and TRBJ1-2, with D unclear. This sequence was found in a woman aged 55-70 years who had recovered from COVID-19. The CDR3: CASSQTRVGYTF. CDR3 DNA sequence: TGTGCCAGCAGCCAAACCCGGGTTGGCTACACCTTC.